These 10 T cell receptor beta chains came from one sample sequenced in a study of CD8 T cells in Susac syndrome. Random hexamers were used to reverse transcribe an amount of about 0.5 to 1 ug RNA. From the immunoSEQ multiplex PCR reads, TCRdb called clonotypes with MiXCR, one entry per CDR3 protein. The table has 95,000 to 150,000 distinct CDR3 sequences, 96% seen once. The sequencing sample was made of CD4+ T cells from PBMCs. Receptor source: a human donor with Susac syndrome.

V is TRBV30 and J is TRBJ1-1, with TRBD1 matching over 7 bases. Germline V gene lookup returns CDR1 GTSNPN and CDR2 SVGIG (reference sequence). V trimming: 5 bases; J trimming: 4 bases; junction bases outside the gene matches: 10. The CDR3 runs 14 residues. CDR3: CAWGTLQGTTEAFF. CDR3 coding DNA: TGTGCCTGGGGGACATTACAGGGGACCACTGAAGCTTTCTTT.

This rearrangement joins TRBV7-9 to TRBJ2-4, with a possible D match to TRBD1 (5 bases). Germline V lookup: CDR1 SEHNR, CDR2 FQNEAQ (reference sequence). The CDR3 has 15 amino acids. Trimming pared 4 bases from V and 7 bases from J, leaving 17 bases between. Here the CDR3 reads CASSSAGSFANIQYF. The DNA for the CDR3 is TGTGCCAGCAGCTCGGCAGGGTCTTTTGCGAACATTCAGTACTTC.

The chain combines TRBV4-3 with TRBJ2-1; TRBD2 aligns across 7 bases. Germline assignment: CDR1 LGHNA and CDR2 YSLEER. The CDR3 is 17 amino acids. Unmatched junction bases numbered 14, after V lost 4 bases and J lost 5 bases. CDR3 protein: CASSPLSGAGEDNEQFF. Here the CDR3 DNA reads TGCGCCAGCAGCCCCCTCTCCGGGGCGGGAGAAGACAATGAGCAGTTCTTC.

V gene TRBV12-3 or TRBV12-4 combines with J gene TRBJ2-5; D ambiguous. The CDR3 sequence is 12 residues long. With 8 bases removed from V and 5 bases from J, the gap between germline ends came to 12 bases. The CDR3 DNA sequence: TGTGCCAGCGCCCTGCCGGGCGAGACCCAGTACTTC. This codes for CASALPGETQYF.

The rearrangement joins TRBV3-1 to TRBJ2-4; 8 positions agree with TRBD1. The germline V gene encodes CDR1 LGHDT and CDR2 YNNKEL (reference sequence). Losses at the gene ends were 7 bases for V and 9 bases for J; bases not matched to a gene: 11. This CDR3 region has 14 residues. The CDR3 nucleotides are TGTGCCAGCAAACCGGGACAGGCTTGGAGCATTCAGTACTTC. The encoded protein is CASKPGQAWSIQYF.

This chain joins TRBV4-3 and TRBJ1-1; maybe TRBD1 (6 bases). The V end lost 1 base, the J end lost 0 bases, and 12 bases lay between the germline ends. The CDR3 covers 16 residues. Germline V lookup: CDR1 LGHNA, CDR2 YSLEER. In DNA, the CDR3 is TGCGCCAGCAGCCAAGTCAGGGGAGTAGTGAACACTGAAGCTTTCTTT. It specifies CASSQVRGVVNTEAFF.

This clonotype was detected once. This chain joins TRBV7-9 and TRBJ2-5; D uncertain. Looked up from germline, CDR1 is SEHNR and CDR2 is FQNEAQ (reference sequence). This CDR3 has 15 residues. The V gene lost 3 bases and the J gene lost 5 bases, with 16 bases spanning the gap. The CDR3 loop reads CASSLVTASFETQYF. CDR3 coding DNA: TGTGCCAGCAGCTTGGTCACAGCGTCCTTCGAGACCCAGTACTTC.

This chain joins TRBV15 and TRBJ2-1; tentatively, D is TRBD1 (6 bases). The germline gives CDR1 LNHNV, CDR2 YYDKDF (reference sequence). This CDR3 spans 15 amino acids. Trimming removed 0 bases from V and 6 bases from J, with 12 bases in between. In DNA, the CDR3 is TGTGCCACCAGCAGAGATAGGAGAGGGGGCAATGAGCAGTTCTTC. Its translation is CATSRDRRGGNEQFF.

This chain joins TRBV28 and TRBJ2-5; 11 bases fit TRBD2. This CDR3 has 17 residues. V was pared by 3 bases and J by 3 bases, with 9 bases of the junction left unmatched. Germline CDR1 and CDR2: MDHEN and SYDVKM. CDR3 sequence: CASSFTSGSTAEETQYF. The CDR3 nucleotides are TGTGCCAGCAGTTTCACTAGCGGGAGTACCGCTGAAGAGACCCAGTACTTC.

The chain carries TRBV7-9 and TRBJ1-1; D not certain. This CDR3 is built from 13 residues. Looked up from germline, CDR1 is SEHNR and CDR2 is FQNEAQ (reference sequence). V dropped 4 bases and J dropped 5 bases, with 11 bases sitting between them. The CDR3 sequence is CASSSPAGTEAFF. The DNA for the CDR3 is TGTGCCAGCAGCTCGCCGGCAGGAACTGAAGCTTTCTTT.